Below are 7 T cell receptor beta chains sequenced from a single sample in a study of T cell repertoires in cytomegalovirus infection. TCRdb independently ran MiXCR on the reads; one entry per CDR3 protein. The sample holds 310,000 or so distinct CDR3 sequences, around 10% seen once. The sequencing sample was made of PBMCs. These receptors were obtained from a human donor in good health (CMV status not recorded). Some clones in this sample may be carry-over from other donors' samples.

This clonotype was counted ten times or more. The gene calls are TRBV7-6 and TRBJ2-1; either TRBD1 or TRBD2 may fit D (5 bases each). This CDR3 comprises 16 residues. Trimming left V 3 bases short and J 10 bases short, with 22 bases between. Germline V lookup: CDR1 SGHVS, CDR2 FNYEAQ. In DNA form, the CDR3 reads TGTGCCAGCAGCTTCCCCGGGACCCTGAGCCGGGGCGAGCAGTTCTTC. It encodes CASSFPGTLSRGEQFF.

A few counts support this clonotype. This chain connects TRBV20-1 to TRBJ2-7, with a weak D call TRBD1 (6 bases). V was clipped by 3 bases and J by 0 bases, with 15 bases between them. The germline V gene has CDR1 DFQATT and CDR2 SNEGSKA (reference sequence). The CDR3 sequence is 15 residues long. The CDR3 sequence is CSARAQGRLSYEQYV. Here the CDR3 DNA reads TGCAGTGCTAGGGCACAGGGACGGCTCTCCTACGAGCAGTACGTC.

At least ten counts were recorded for this clonotype. The CDR3 bases are TGTGCCAGCAGCCCTACCGGCGGGGGGGCCGATGAGCAGTTCTTC. Amino acids: CASSPTGGGADEQFF. The V call is TRBV14, the J call TRBJ2-1; 9 bases fit TRBD2. This CDR3 has 15 amino acids. V was clipped by 4 bases and J by 8 bases; unmatched bases: 9. The germline gives CDR1 SGHDN, CDR2 FVKESK.

This clonotype has a count of ten or more. The chain uses TRBV5-1 and TRBJ1-1, with D unresolved. V shed 0 bases and J shed 1 base, with 16 bases lying between them. The CDR3 covers 17 residues. Germline values: CDR1 SGHRS, CDR2 YFSETQ. The CDR3 DNA is TGCGCCAGCAGCTTGGCGAACGCCCAGATATGGAACACTGAAGCTTTCTTT. Its translation is CASSLANAQIWNTEAFF.

This clonotype was found a few times. CDR3 amino acids: CSASGSGTVNQPQHF. CDR3 nucleotides: TGCAGTGCTAGCGGTTCGGGTACGGTTAATCAGCCCCAGCATTTT. The chain employs TRBV20-1 and TRBJ1-5; unclear D gene. With 3 bases removed from V and 4 bases from J, the gap between germline ends came to 16 bases. The CDR3 totals 15 residues. Germline loops: CDR1 DFQATT, CDR2 SNEGSKA (reference sequence).

This clonotype was recorded at least ten times. The chain combines TRBV7-2 with TRBJ2-3; D perhaps matches TRBD1 (6 bases). Germline CDR1 SGHTA, CDR2 FQGNSA. The V and J ends lost 2 bases and 0 bases respectively, with 15 bases between them. The CDR3 extends over 17 amino acids. The chain's CDR3 is CASSLRVRGSSTDTQYF. For the CDR3, the DNA is TGTGCCAGCAGCTTAAGGGTCAGGGGCAGCAGCACAGATACGCAGTATTTT. The variable domain in full, completed from reference TRBV7-2 and TRBJ2-3, reads GAGVSQSPSNKVTEKGKDVELRCDPISGHTALYWYRQSLGQGLEFLIYFQGNSAPDKSGLPSDRFSAERTGGSVSTLTIQRTQQEDSAVYLCASSLRVRGSSTDTQYFGPGTRLTVL.

This clonotype was observed at least ten times. This sequence joins TRBV7-9 and TRBJ1-3, with a possible D match to TRBD1 (5 bases). Germline V CDR1 and CDR2: SEHNR, FQNEAQ (reference sequence). The ends were cut back, 8 bases at V and 1 base at J, with 15 bases in the middle. CDR3 length: 15 residues. The chain's CDR3 is CASRRVEGSGNTIYF. CDR3 DNA sequence: TGTGCCAGCCGACGGGTTGAGGGGTCTGGAAACACCATATATTTT.